The 23 T cell receptor beta chains reported below all come from one sample, sequenced in a study of OX40 agonist ivuxolimab in advanced cancers. Using immunoSEQ multiplex PCR, the repertoire was profiled, and TCRdb retains in-frame clones only, with some absent. The repertoire holds about 17,000 clones, with around 85% as singletons. The sample was CD4+ or CD8+ T cells sorted from blood, taken in a trial of the OX40 agonist ivuxolimab. The receptors derive from an adult with an advanced solid tumor such as melanoma, head and neck, liver or kidney cancer.

By share, this clone counts as medium-sized. V gene TRBV11-2 combines with J gene TRBJ2-5, with unresolved D. V lost 2 bases and J lost 5, with 15 bases in between. CDR1 is SGHAT, CDR2 FQNNGV, per germline. The CDR3 loop spans 15 amino acids. The CDR3 DNA reads TGTGCCAGCAGCTTAACGGAAATAGTATGGGAGACCCAGTACTTC. It yields the protein CASSLTEIVWETQYF.

In this sample, this clone turned up once. The chain is built from TRBV28 and TRBJ2-3, with a possible D match to TRBD1 (5 bases). The CDR3 is made up of 12 amino acids. The V gene's germline CDR1 is MDHEN and CDR2 SYDVKM. Trimming cost V 6 bases and J 3 bases, with 7 bases left between them. The CDR3 sequence: CASRPGTDTQYF. In DNA, the CDR3 is TGTGCCAGCAGACCAGGGACAGATACGCAGTATTTT.

This clone was counted a single time. The chain employs TRBV7-2 and TRBJ2-1; the D gene is possibly TRBD2 (6 bases). This CDR3 is built from 14 residues. V shed 1 base and J shed 6 bases, with 10 bases lying between them. The germline CDR1 and CDR2 sequences are SGHTA and FQGNSA. The DNA for the CDR3 is TGTGCCAGCAGCTTAGGAAATAGCGGCAATGAGCAGTTCTTC. Its translation: CASSLGNSGNEQFF.

The chain carries TRBV29-1 and TRBJ1-2, with no clear D. This CDR3 is 10 amino acids long. CDR1 is SQVTM and CDR2 is ANQGSEA in the germline V gene. The ends were cut back, 5 bases at V and 8 bases at J, with 9 bases in the middle. CDR3 coding DNA: TGCAGCGTTCAAGTCGGCGGCTACACCTTC. Translated, it gives CSVQVGGYTF.

This clone appeared once. This chain joins TRBV11-2 and TRBJ2-3; 9 bases agree with TRBD2. CDR1 is SGHAT and CDR2 is FQNNGV in the germline V gene. The CDR3 sequence is 18 residues long. J gave up 2 bases and V 4 bases, and 13 bases lay outside the gene matches. The CDR3 coding sequence is TGTGCCAGCAGCTCACCACCCGGCGGGAGGGCCTACACAGATACGCAGTATTTT. Its translation: CASSSPPGGRAYTDTQYF.

The chain carries TRBV30 and TRBJ2-1; D gene uncertain. From germline, CDR1 is GTSNPN and CDR2 SVGIG (reference sequence). Trimming took 0 bases from V and 2 from J, leaving 11 bases between them. The CDR3 length is 15 residues. The CDR3 loop reads CAWSVLPKAYNEQFF. CDR3 DNA sequence: TGTGCCTGGAGTGTTCTGCCTAAGGCCTACAATGAGCAGTTCTTC.

The rearrangement links TRBV11-3 to TRBJ1-1; D not resolved. In germline, CDR1 is SGHNT, CDR2 YENEEA. Trimming took off 1 base at V and 5 bases at J, with 14 bases between the two ends. The CDR3 totals 15 residues. The CDR3 reads CASSLGTGLDTEAFF. The CDR3 DNA reads as TGTGCCAGCAGCTTAGGGACCGGGCTGGATACTGAAGCTTTCTTT. Filled out from reference TRBV11-3 and TRBJ1-1, the complete variable domain reads EAGVVQSPRYKIIEKKQPVAFWCNPISGHNTLYWYLQNLGQGPELLIRYENEEAVDDSQLPKDRFSAERLKGVDSTLKIQPAELGDSAVYLCASSLGTGLDTEAFFGQGTRLTVV.

As DNA, the CDR3 is TGTGCCAGCAGTTTAACGGGTTCGTCTGAAGCTTTCTTT. This gives the protein CASSLTGSSEAFF. The rearrangement links TRBV28 to TRBJ1-1; D gene uncertain. Trimming took 2 bases from V and 6 from J, leaving 10 bases between them. Germline CDR1 reads MDHEN; CDR2 reads SYDVKM. This CDR3 region has 13 residues.

This clone was seen a handful of times. The chain links TRBV4-3 to TRBJ2-5, with 16 nucleotides matching TRBD2. Unmatched junction bases numbered 7, after V lost 1 base and J lost 5 bases. This CDR3 is 18 amino acids long. The germline gives CDR1 LGHNA, CDR2 YSLEER. The CDR3 protein is CASSQGGTSGRAQETQYF. The CDR3 DNA is TGCGCCAGCAGCCAAGGCGGGACTAGCGGGAGGGCCCAGGAGACCCAGTACTTC.

This rearrangement joins TRBV27 to TRBJ2-1; 7 bases align to TRBD2. After removal of 5 bases from V and 10 bases from J, the junction contained 11 bases not matched to a gene. CDR1 is MNHEY and CDR2 is SMNVEV in the germline V gene (reference sequence). This CDR3 has 14 amino acids. CDR3 loop: CASSPAESGTEQFF. CDR3 DNA sequence: TGTGCCAGCAGTCCAGCCGAAAGCGGGACGGAGCAGTTCTTC.

This clone was seen a handful of times. This chain uses TRBV7-9 with TRBJ2-1; TRBD1 is a possible D gene (6 bases). The germline V gene encodes CDR1 SEHNR and CDR2 FQNEAQ (reference sequence). There are 15 residues in the CDR3. V gave up 3 bases and J gave up 6 bases, with 15 bases separating them. The CDR3 protein is CASSLKARRGNEQFF. In DNA, the CDR3 is TGTGCCAGCAGCTTGAAAGCGCGCAGGGGCAATGAGCAGTTCTTC.

The chain couples TRBV29-1 to TRBJ2-5, with 7 bases lining up with TRBD1. The CDR3 covers 13 residues. Germline lookup yields CDR1 SQVTM and CDR2 ANQGSEA. J was trimmed by 2 bases and V by 7 bases; bases with no gene match: 7. CDR3 sequence reads: CSASDRAQETQYF. The CDR3 DNA follows: TGCAGCGCTTCAGACAGGGCTCAAGAGACCCAGTACTTC.

The rearrangement links TRBV4-1 to TRBJ2-1, with D unresolved. Germline V lookup: CDR1 MGHRA, CDR2 YSYEKL. V lost 1 base, J lost 5 bases, and 12 bases lay in between. The CDR3 contains 15 residues. The CDR3 bases are TGCGCCAGCAGCCAAGTTGCCCATACGGACAATGAGCAGTTCTTC. This codes for CASSQVAHTDNEQFF.

The chain uses TRBV5-8 and TRBJ2-3; TRBD1 might be the D (5 bases). The germline gives CDR1 SGHTS, CDR2 YDEGEE. The CDR3 contains 14 residues. With 4 bases removed from V and 3 bases from J, the gap between germline ends came to 12 bases. The chain's CDR3 is CASSPSGWTDTQYF. The CDR3 nucleotides are TGTGCCAGCAGCCCTTCAGGGTGGACAGATACGCAGTATTTT.

The CDR3 reads CASSWGTITGELFF. CDR3 DNA: TGTGCCAGCAGTTGGGGGACTATTACCGGGGAGCTGTTTTTT. The chain uses TRBV27 and TRBJ2-2, with TRBD2 matching over 7 bases. Germline lookup yields CDR1 MNHEY and CDR2 SMNVEV (reference sequence). This CDR3 region has 14 residues. Germline trimming cut 4 bases from V and 5 bases from J; bases unmatched to any gene: 4.

The chain recombines TRBV5-1 with TRBJ1-2, with TRBD1 identical over 10 bases. The V segment lost 4 bases and the J segment 6 bases; nucleotides outside the gene matches: 9. The CDR3 totals 15 residues. Germline CDR1 is SGHRS and CDR2 is YFSETQ. The CDR3 sequence: CASSPRGQGNNGYTF. CDR3 nucleotides: TGCGCCAGCAGCCCGAGGGGACAGGGGAATAATGGCTACACCTTC.

The chain uses TRBV15 and TRBJ2-5; D unresolved. V was clipped by 3 bases and J by 3 bases, with 8 bases between them. The CDR3 runs 13 residues. The germline CDR1 and CDR2 sequences are LNHNV and YYDKDF (reference sequence). CDR3 amino acids: CATSRDRKETQYF. CDR3 bases: TGTGCCACCAGCAGGGACCGTAAAGAGACCCAGTACTTC.

V usage is TRBV4-1 and J usage is TRBJ2-3; D is perhaps TRBD2 (6 bases). V lost 3 bases and J lost 1, with 17 bases in between. The CDR3 is 17 residues long. The V gene's germline CDR1 is MGHRA and CDR2 YSYEKL. CDR3 nucleotide sequence: TGCGCCAGCAGCCACCTTAGAGGGACTCGGGGCACAGATACGCAGTATTTT. This sequence encodes CASSHLRGTRGTDTQYF.

This clone was recorded once. This chain joins TRBV9 and TRBJ2-7; D is perhaps TRBD1 (6 bases). Per germline, CDR1 SGDLS and CDR2 YYNGEE. This CDR3 spans 13 amino acids. V lost 2 bases and J lost 7, with 13 bases in between. CDR3 loop: CASSVGHGVEQYF. The CDR3 DNA sequence: TGTGCCAGCAGCGTGGGACACGGCGTGGAGCAGTACTTC.

The V gene is TRBV28, the J gene TRBJ2-7; 11 bases line up with TRBD2. This CDR3 is built from 15 residues. Germline trimming cut 6 bases from V and 5 bases from J; bases unmatched to any gene: 9. The germline V gene encodes CDR1 MDHEN and CDR2 SYDVKM. CDR3 region: CASRLPTSGSNEQYF. The CDR3 DNA sequence: TGTGCCAGCAGATTACCAACTAGCGGGAGCAACGAGCAGTACTTC.

The CDR3: CASSLWDSSSYEQYF. The CDR3 bases are TGTGCCAGCAGTTTATGGGACTCTAGCTCCTACGAGCAGTACTTC. The gene calls are TRBV27 and TRBJ2-7, with D maybe TRBD2 (6 bases). V shed 1 base and J shed 0 bases, with 10 bases lying between them. The CDR3 is 15 amino acids. Per germline, CDR1 MNHEY and CDR2 SMNVEV (reference sequence).

V gene TRBV4-3 combines with J gene TRBJ1-1; TRBD1 matches at 7 bases. The CDR3 covers 15 residues. The germline V gene has CDR1 LGHNA and CDR2 YSLEER. Trimming cost V 4 bases and J 1 base; bases outside gene matches: 6. CDR3 region: CASSPTGTENTEAFF. Here the CDR3 DNA reads TGCGCCAGCAGCCCAACCGGGACAGAGAACACTGAAGCTTTCTTT.

This clone is medium-sized (0.01 to 0.1%). As DNA, the CDR3 is TGTGCCAGCAGCTCAGCCAATCAGCCCCAGCATTTT. It yields the protein CASSSANQPQHF. V is TRBV5-6 and J is TRBJ1-5; the D is unclear. Trimming pared 3 bases from V and 3 bases from J, leaving 4 bases between. The CDR3 contains 12 residues. Germline CDR1 and CDR2: SGHDT and YYEEEE.